This T cell receptor beta chain was found in a study of cytomegalovirus exposure and HLA in healthy donors. CDR1 MNHEY and CDR2 SVGAGI come from the germline V gene. The CDR3 is 15 residues long. The V and J ends lost 2 bases and 7 bases, in that order; junction bases with no gene match: 5. PCR was performed using 60 Vbeta and 13 Jbeta primers. The table came from immunoSEQ multiplex PCR; TCRdb's copy has only in-frame clones and leaves some out. The sample consists of tens of thousands of clones, 35% to 50% of them appearing once. At the time of sampling, donors were nominally healthy, though unrecorded immune exposures were likely. General study findings and limits: Presence/absence analyses rested on an assumption that sequencing depth was roughly uniform across donors. TCR beta chains numbering some 160 were designated cytomegalovirus-associated. Most TCR sequences proved rare, with some public TCRs found in many donors.

A word on this clone: Its matching antigen is unknown.

The genes are TRBV6-5 and TRBJ2-4; the match to TRBD1 covers 10 bases. Sequenced: PBMCs. This sequence originates from a woman between 50 and 59 years old in good health and CMV-seronegative. In nucleotides, the CDR3 is TGTGCCAGCAGTTACGCCCCGGGACAGGGGAACATTCAGTACTTC. Its translation is CASSYAPGQGNIQYF.